Listed below are T cell receptor beta chains from one sample, sequenced in a study of cytomegalovirus exposure and HLA in healthy donors. Clones were sequenced by immunoSEQ multiplex PCR, and TCRdb holds only the in-frame ones, with some missing. The sample includes 160,000 or so clones, approximately 80% seen only once; the top ten take 5% to 7%. The sequenced sample consisted of PBMCs. The receptors stem from a man aged 50-60 years in good health and CMV-seropositive. The CDR3 runs from the conserved cysteine through the conserved F or W. D genes are given only for firm matches. Only some rows state a clone size, as once, few, many or a class for expanded clones.

size,D,J,V,DNA,CDR3
many,NA,TRBJ1-4,TRBV7-9,TGTGCCAGCAGCGTGGACAGCGGGAGTAATGAAAAACTGTTTTTT,CASSVDSGSNEKLFF
NA,NA,TRBJ2-1,TRBV20-1,TGCAGTGCTAGCCAGGGCAATGAGCAGTTCTTC,CSASQGNEQFF
NA,NA,TRBJ1-5,TRBV5-1,TGCGCCAGCAGGGAGAGCAGCAATCAGCCCCAGCATTTT,CASRESSNQPQHF
NA,NA,TRBJ1-2,TRBV6-5,TGTGCCACAAAACAGGACTATGGCTACACCTTC,CATKQDYGYTF
NA,NA,TRBJ1-3,TRBV9,TGTGCCAGCAGCGTAGAACGGTTCCCCTCTGGAAACACCATATATTTT,CASSVERFPSGNTIYF
NA,NA,TRBJ1-5,TRBV27,TGTGCCAGCAGCCCCTTTGGAGGGTTGAATGAGGCCCAGCATTTT,CASSPFGGLNEAQHF
NA,NA,TRBJ1-6,TRBV5-1,TGCGCCAGCAGATCCACAGCGGGAAGTTTAAATTCACCCCTCCACTTT,CASRSTAGSLNSPLHF
NA,TRBD1,TRBJ1-2,TRBV7-7,TGTGCTAGCAGCGCCGACAGGGGGCGCGTCCGCGATGTCTACACCTTC,CASSADRGRVRDVYTF
NA,NA,TRBJ1-2,TRBV5-5,TGTGCCAGCACCACGACCAGGGGATATAACTATGGCTACACCTTC,CASTTTRGYNYGYTF
NA,NA,TRBJ2-7,TRBV9,TGTGCCAGCAGCGTAGGCTTGGACATGCCCTACGAGCAGTACTTC,CASSVGLDMPYEQYF
NA,NA,TRBJ1-4,TRBV9,TGTGCCAGCAGCGTAGACGGGACACCTCCTGAAAAACTGTTTTTT,CASSVDGTPPEKLFF
NA,NA,TRBJ1-3,TRBV6-1,TGTGCCAGCAGCTGGTCGGCTGGAAACACCATATATTTT,CASSWSAGNTIYF
once,NA,TRBJ2-7,TRBV2,TGTGCCAGCAAGCGGCAGGGGAGCGACGAGCAGTACTTC,CASKRQGSDEQYF
NA,NA,TRBJ1-3,TRBV7-2,TGTGCCAGCAGCGGTCAAGGGGTTAGTGCGTATAGCTCTGGAAACACCATATATTTT,CASSGQGVSAYSSGNTIYF
NA,NA,TRBJ2-2,TRBV10-2,TGCGCCAGCAAGAGGCAGTCGAACACCGGGGAGCTGTTTTTT,CASKRQSNTGELFF
NA,NA,TRBJ2-1,TRBV5-1,TGCGCCAGCAGCTTGTCTACAGTTGTCGATGAGCAGTTCTTC,CASSLSTVVDEQFF
NA,NA,TRBJ1-4,TRBV18,TGTGCCAGCTCACCACCATCGGGGACTGGGCTGTTTTTT,CASSPPSGTGLFF
NA,TRBD1,TRBJ1-2,TRBV30,TGTGCCTGGAGTGAAGGGACAGGGGACTATGGCTACACCTTC,CAWSEGTGDYGYTF
few,NA,TRBJ2-6,TRBV19,TGTGCCAGTAGTATCCTCTCTGGGGCCAACGTCCTGACTTTC,CASSILSGANVLTF
NA,NA,TRBJ1-2,TRBV10-3,TGTGCCATCAGTGAGGGGCAGTCTAACTATGGCTACACCTTC,CAISEGQSNYGYTF
NA,TRBD2,TRBJ2-1,TRBV15,TGTGCCACCAGCAGTAAGACTAGCGGGACTTCTGAGCAGTTCTTC,CATSSKTSGTSEQFF
once,TRBD2,TRBJ2-2,TRBV6-1,TGTGCCAGCAGTGGGCCTAGCGGCATTCCCACCGGGGAGCTGTTTTTT,CASSGPSGIPTGELFF
NA,NA,TRBJ1-2,TRBV5-1,TGCGCCAGCAGCTTTGAGGGTTCCTATGGCTACACCTTC,CASSFEGSYGYTF